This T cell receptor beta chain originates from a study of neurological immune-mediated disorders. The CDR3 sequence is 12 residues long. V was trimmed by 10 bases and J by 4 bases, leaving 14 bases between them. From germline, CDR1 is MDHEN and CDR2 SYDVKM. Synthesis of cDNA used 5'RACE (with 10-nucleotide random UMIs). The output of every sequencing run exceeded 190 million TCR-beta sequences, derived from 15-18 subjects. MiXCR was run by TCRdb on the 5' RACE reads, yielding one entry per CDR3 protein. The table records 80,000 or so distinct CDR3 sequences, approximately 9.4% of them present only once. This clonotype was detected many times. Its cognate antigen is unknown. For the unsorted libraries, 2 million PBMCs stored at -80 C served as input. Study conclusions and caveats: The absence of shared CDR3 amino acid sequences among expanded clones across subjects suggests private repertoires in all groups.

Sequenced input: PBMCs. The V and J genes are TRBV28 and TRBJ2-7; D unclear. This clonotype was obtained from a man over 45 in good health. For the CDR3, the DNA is TGTGCCACCCGAGAGGCCAGATACGAGCAGTACTTC. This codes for CATREARYEQYF.